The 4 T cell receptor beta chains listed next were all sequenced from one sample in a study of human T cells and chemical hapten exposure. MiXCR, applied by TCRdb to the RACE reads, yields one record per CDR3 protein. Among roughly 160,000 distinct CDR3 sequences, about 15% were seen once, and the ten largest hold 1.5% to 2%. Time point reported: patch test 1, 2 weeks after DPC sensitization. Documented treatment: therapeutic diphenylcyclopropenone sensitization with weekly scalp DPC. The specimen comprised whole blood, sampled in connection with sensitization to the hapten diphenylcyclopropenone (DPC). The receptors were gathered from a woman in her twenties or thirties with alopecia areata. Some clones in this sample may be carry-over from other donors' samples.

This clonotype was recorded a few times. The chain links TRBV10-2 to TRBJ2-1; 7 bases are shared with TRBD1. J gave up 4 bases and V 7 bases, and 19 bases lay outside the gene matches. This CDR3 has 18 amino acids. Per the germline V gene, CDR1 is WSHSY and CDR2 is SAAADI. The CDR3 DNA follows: TGCGCCAGCAAGCCGGGACAGAAAATGCAATGGGGATACAATGAGCAGTTCTTC. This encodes CASKPGQKMQWGYNEQFF.

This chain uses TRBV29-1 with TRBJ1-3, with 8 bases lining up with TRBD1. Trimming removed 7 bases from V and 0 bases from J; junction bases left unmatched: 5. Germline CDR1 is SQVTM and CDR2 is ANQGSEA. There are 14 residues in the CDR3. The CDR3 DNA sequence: TGCAGCGCCCGGACAGGGATCTCTGGAAACACCATATATTTT. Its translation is CSARTGISGNTIYF.

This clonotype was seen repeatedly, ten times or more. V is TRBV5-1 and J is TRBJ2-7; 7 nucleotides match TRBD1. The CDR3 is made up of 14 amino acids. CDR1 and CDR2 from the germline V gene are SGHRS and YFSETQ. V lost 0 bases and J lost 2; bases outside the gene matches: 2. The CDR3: CASSLAGQTYEQYF. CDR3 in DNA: TGCGCCAGCAGCTTGGCGGGACAGACCTACGAGCAGTACTTC. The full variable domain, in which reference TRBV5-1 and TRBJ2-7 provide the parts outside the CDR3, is KAGVTQTPRYLIKTRGQQVTLSCSPISGHRSVSWYQQTPGQGLQFLFEYFSETQRNKGNFPGRFSGRQFSNSRSEMNVSTLELGDSALYLCASSLAGQTYEQYFGPGTRLTVT.

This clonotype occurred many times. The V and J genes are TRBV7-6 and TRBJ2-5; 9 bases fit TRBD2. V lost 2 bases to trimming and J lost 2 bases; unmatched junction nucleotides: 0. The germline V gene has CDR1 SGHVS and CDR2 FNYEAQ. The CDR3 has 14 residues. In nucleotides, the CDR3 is TGTGCCAGCAGCTTACTAGCGGGACAAGAGACCCAGTACTTC. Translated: CASSLLAGQETQYF.